This T cell receptor (beta chain) was identified in a study of human T cells and chemical hapten exposure. As regards this clonotype: Its antigen is unidentified.

Described time point: patch test 3, about 24 weeks after DPC sensitization. Treatment noted: therapeutic diphenylcyclopropenone sensitization with weekly scalp DPC. Staff drew blood before applying each patch test. TCRdb reprocessed the RACE reads with MiXCR, giving one entry per CDR3 protein. The data hold roughly 100,000 distinct CDR3 sequences, with roughly a third observed a single time. V was cut by 3 bases and J by 0 bases, with 15 bases left in between. CDR3 length: 15 amino acids. Germline V lookup: CDR1 GTSNPN, CDR2 SVGIG (reference sequence). Study-wide points: Among TCRs, those above 1 in 1000 frequency were unaffected by DPC sensitization.

The V gene is TRBV30, the J gene TRBJ2-7; no clear D gene. The sample here was whole blood, taken in connection with sensitization to the hapten diphenylcyclopropenone (DPC). The TCR sequence derives from a man aged 40-50 years with alopecia areata. Some clones in this sample may be carry-over from other donors' samples. The CDR3 is CAWRSAPTRSYEQYF. The CDR3 coding sequence is TGTGCCTGGAGGTCCGCTCCCACTCGCTCCTACGAGCAGTACTTC.